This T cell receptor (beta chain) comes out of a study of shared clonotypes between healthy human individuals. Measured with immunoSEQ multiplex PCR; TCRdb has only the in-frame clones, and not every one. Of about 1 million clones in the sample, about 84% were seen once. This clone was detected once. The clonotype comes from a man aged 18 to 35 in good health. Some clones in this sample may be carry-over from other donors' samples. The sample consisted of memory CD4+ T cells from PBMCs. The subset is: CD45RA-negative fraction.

This CDR3 is CAWDRGSYEQYF. In DNA form, the CDR3 reads TGTGCCTGGGACAGGGGCTCCTACGAGCAGTACTTC. The chain couples TRBV30 to TRBJ2-7; 8 bases match TRBD1. CDR3 length equals 12 residues. Looked up from germline, CDR1 is GTSNPN and CDR2 is SVGIG (reference sequence). V lost 5 bases to trimming and J lost 0 bases; unmatched junction nucleotides: 0.